The 28 T cell receptor beta chains presented below share a single source sample, sequenced in a study of T cell responses to AZD1222 COVID-19 vaccine. Profiling relied on immunoSEQ multiplex PCR, and the TCRdb table lists in-frame clones only, not all of them. The sample consists of nearly 80,000 clones, 65% to 85% of them appearing once. Here the sequenced sample was peripheral blood, taken on day 0 of AZD1222 vaccination. All receptors come from an adult in good health.

This chain uses TRBV30 with TRBJ1-2; a possible D gene is TRBD1 (6 bases). The ends were cut back, 3 bases at V and 7 bases at J, with 21 bases in the middle. The CDR3 extends over 15 amino acids. Germline values: CDR1 GTSNPN, CDR2 SVGIG (reference sequence). CDR3 in DNA: TGTGCCTGGAGCCACTGGTTAACGACAGGCCCTGGCTACACCTTC. It is translated as CAWSHWLTTGPGYTF.

The V gene is TRBV5-1, the J gene TRBJ1-1; a possible D gene is TRBD1 (5 bases). The CDR3 runs to 14 residues. V lost 2 bases to trimming and J lost 3 bases, with 11 bases between them. CDR1 and CDR2 (germline): SGHRS, YFSETQ. The DNA for the CDR3 is TGCGCCAGCAGCTTAGCGGGGGGAGACACTGAAGCTTTCTTT. This codes for CASSLAGGDTEAFF.

The chain couples TRBV14 to TRBJ2-3, with a weak D call TRBD2 (6 bases). This CDR3 spans 14 amino acids. Trimming stripped 4 bases from V and 6 bases from J, with 14 bases between. CDR1 SGHDN and CDR2 FVKESK come from the germline V gene. CDR3 region: CASSPKWGRDTQYF. Written as DNA, the CDR3 is TGTGCCAGCAGCCCCAAGTGGGGGAGGGATACGCAGTATTTT.

The V call is TRBV7-2, the J call TRBJ2-5; 8 bases match TRBD1. The germline gives CDR1 SGHTA, CDR2 FQGNSA. Losses at the gene ends were 5 bases for V and 4 bases for J; bases not matched to a gene: 3. The CDR3 spans 13 residues. DNA of the CDR3: TGTGCCAGCAGCGGGGACAGGCGAGAGACCCAGTACTTC. Translating it yields CASSGDRRETQYF.

The rearrangement uses TRBV11-3 and TRBJ2-5; TRBD2 matches at 8 bases. The CDR3 sequence is 17 residues long. V gave up 1 base and J gave up 5 bases; unmatched junction bases: 12. The germline V gene has CDR1 SGHNT and CDR2 YENEEA. The CDR3 is CASSLGLAGRVEETQYF. CDR3 sequence (DNA): TGTGCCAGCAGCTTAGGACTAGCCGGGAGGGTGGAGGAGACCCAGTACTTC.

The chain links TRBV3-1 (or the pseudogene TRBV3-2) to TRBJ1-1; the D gene is possibly TRBD1 (5 bases). Germline V gives CDR1 LGHDT, CDR2 YNNKEL (reference sequence). V lost 1 base, J lost 8 bases, and 8 bases lay in between. The CDR3 is 12 amino acids. CDR3: CASSQVGLEAFF. Written as DNA, the CDR3 is TGTGCCAGCAGCCAAGTGGGGCTGGAAGCTTTCTTT.

This clone was recorded only once. CDR3 DNA: TGTGCCAGCAGTCTAGGACTAGTGGGTTACGAGCAGTACTTC. Its protein product is CASSLGLVGYEQYF. The gene calls are TRBV28 and TRBJ2-7; 7 bases are shared with TRBD2. J gave up 4 bases and V 5 bases, and 8 bases lay outside the gene matches. The CDR3 sequence is 14 residues long. Germline V gene lookup returns CDR1 MDHEN and CDR2 SYDVKM.

This chain links TRBV28 with TRBJ1-5, with TRBD1 identical over 7 bases. The CDR3 length is 15 residues. V was clipped by 2 bases and J by 4 bases; unmatched bases: 5. CDR1 and CDR2 (germline): MDHEN, SYDVKM. This CDR3 is CASSLVIQGNQPQHF. The CDR3 DNA reads TGTGCCAGCAGTTTAGTTATACAGGGGAATCAGCCCCAGCATTTT.

The chain recombines TRBV6-2 or TRBV6-3 with TRBJ2-3; D is uncertain. The CDR3 has 13 residues. CDR1 is MNHEY and CDR2 is SVGEGT in the germline V gene. The germline V and J ends were trimmed by 5 bases and 2 bases, with 8 bases remaining between them. CDR3: CASSLPSTDTQYF. CDR3 nucleotide sequence: TGTGCCAGCAGTCTACCTTCCACAGATACGCAGTATTTT.

The genes are TRBV19 and TRBJ2-3; D may be TRBD1 (6 bases). CDR1 is LNHDA, CDR2 SQIVND, per germline (reference sequence). This CDR3 is 14 amino acids long. V shed 5 bases and J shed 2 bases, with 11 bases lying between them. The CDR3 here is CASSYRVHTDTQYF. The DNA of the CDR3 is TGTGCCAGTAGTTACAGGGTCCACACAGATACGCAGTATTTT.

The chain has TRBV28 and TRBJ2-1; 11 nucleotides align to TRBD2. J gave up 0 bases and V 2 bases, and 6 bases lay outside the gene matches. Per germline, CDR1 MDHEN and CDR2 SYDVKM. The CDR3 consists of 18 residues. CDR3 sequence (DNA): TGTGCCAGCAGTTTACTAGCGGGGGGCCAAAGCTCCTACAATGAGCAGTTCTTC. It is translated as CASSLLAGGQSSYNEQFF.

The CDR3 DNA sequence: TGCAGTGCTGACGACCCTGGAGGCTACACCTTC. It specifies CSADDPGGYTF. The chain joins TRBV20-1 to TRBJ1-2; D remains unclear. CDR3 size: 11 residues. Germline V gene sequence: CDR1 DFQATT, CDR2 SNEGSKA (reference sequence). The germline V and J ends were trimmed by 5 bases and 8 bases, with 12 bases remaining between them.

CDR3 coding DNA: TGTGCCAGCAGTTATACGGAGCTCGAGCAGTTCTTC. It yields the protein CASSYTELEQFF. The rearrangement links TRBV6-2 or TRBV6-3 to TRBJ2-1; D unclear. V lost 3 bases and J lost 10, with 10 bases in between. From germline, CDR1 is MNHEY and CDR2 SVGEGT. This CDR3 is built from 12 residues.

CDR3 DNA sequence: TGCGCCAGCAGCCAAGTCTCCGAGGGAGTCGACAGGGACGAGCAGTACTTC. This gives the protein CASSQVSEGVDRDEQYF. This chain links TRBV4-1 with TRBJ2-7, with 7 bases fitting TRBD1. Trimming took 1 base from V and 5 from J; bases not matched to a gene: 14. The length of the CDR3 is 17 residues. Germline V gene data show CDR1 as MGHRA and CDR2 as YSYEKL.

V and J are TRBV9 and TRBJ1-2; D might be TRBD1 (6 bases). CDR3 length: 15 amino acids. V gave up 3 bases and J gave up 2 bases, with 14 bases separating them. Germline CDR1 SGDLS, CDR2 YYNGEE. The CDR3 region has the DNA TGTGCCAGCAGCGGGAATGGGGGCGTAAACTATGGCTACACCTTC. Residues: CASSGNGGVNYGYTF.

The chain combines TRBV25-1 with TRBJ1-6; TRBD1 matches at 7 bases. The CDR3 runs 13 residues. Germline CDR1 and CDR2: MGHDK and SYGVNS. Trimming cost V 5 bases and J 10 bases; bases outside gene matches: 5. CDR3 sequence reads: CASSLDRVSPLHF. The CDR3 coding sequence is TGTGCCAGCAGTTTAGACAGGGTGTCACCCCTCCACTTT.

CDR3 bases: TGCGCCAGCAGCCAAGAGCGGGAGCCAGATACGCAGTATTTT. Amino acid sequence: CASSQEREPDTQYF. The V call is TRBV4-1, the J call TRBJ2-3; 7 nucleotides align to TRBD2. With V trimmed by 0 bases and J by 4 bases, 1 base remained unmatched. The CDR3 has 14 amino acids. In germline, CDR1 is MGHRA, CDR2 YSYEKL.

The chain recombines TRBV25-1 with TRBJ2-7; 8 positions agree with TRBD1. From germline, CDR1 is MGHDK and CDR2 SYGVNS. CDR3 size: 15 residues. V was pared by 6 bases and J by 5 bases, with 12 bases of the junction left unmatched. Here the CDR3 reads CASSLTGDRADEQYF. CDR3 in DNA: TGTGCCAGCAGCCTGACAGGGGATCGGGCGGACGAGCAGTACTTC.

This clone was counted a few times. The J gene is TRBJ1-4, the V gene TRBV19; D unclear. V lost 5 bases to trimming and J lost 0 bases, with 13 bases between them. Germline values: CDR1 LNHDA, CDR2 SQIVND (reference sequence). CDR3 length: 16 amino acids. Here the CDR3 reads CASSAAGTATNEKLFF. For the CDR3, the DNA is TGTGCCAGTAGTGCCGCAGGAACTGCAACTAATGAAAAACTGTTTTTT.

The J gene is TRBJ1-1, the V gene TRBV4-2; D gene ambiguous. The CDR3 has 13 amino acids. V was pared by 0 bases and J by 11 bases, with 13 bases between. CDR1 and CDR2 from the germline V gene are LGHNA and YNFKEQ. The CDR3 reads CASSQDLSPTAFF. The CDR3 DNA reads as TGTGCCAGCAGCCAAGATCTCTCTCCGACGGCTTTCTTT.

This clone has just one count. V usage is TRBV12-3 or TRBV12-4 and J usage is TRBJ2-5; D unresolved. The CDR3 sequence is 13 residues long. Trimming removed 3 bases from V and 7 bases from J, with 12 bases in between. CDR3 residues: CASSFDSRGTQYF. The CDR3 DNA sequence: TGTGCCAGCAGTTTTGACTCGCGAGGGACCCAGTACTTC.

The chain couples TRBV19 to TRBJ2-2; weak D call: TRBD2 (7 bases). The CDR3 has 14 amino acids. Trimming left V 1 base short and J 6 bases short, with 9 bases between. The germline V gene encodes CDR1 LNHDA and CDR2 SQIVND (reference sequence). This chain's CDR3 is CASSIVGGAGELFF. Here the CDR3 DNA reads TGTGCCAGTAGTATAGTAGGGGGGGCCGGGGAGCTGTTTTTT.

This chain links TRBV2 with TRBJ2-4, with D perhaps matching TRBD1 (6 bases). Germline CDR1 SNHLY, CDR2 FYNNEI. V lost 8 bases to trimming and J lost 0 bases, with 14 bases between them. The CDR3 loop spans 15 amino acids. The CDR3 nucleotides read TGTGCCAGCGGAAGACAGGTACTAGCCAAAAACATTCAGTACTTC. As protein: CASGRQVLAKNIQYF.

In its sample, this clone was seen a few times. The chain combines TRBV6-1 with TRBJ2-7, with D perhaps assigned TRBD1 or TRBD2 (7 bases each). Germline loops: CDR1 MNHNS, CDR2 SASEGT. The CDR3 has 14 amino acids. Trimming stripped 0 bases from V and 5 bases from J, with 11 bases between. The CDR3 nucleotides read TGTGCCAGCAGTGAAGCCAGGGGGGGCCACGAGCAGTACTTC. This encodes CASSEARGGHEQYF.

This clone showed up just a few times. The V and J genes are TRBV29-1 and TRBJ2-1; possibly TRBD2 for D (5 bases). CDR1 and CDR2 from the germline V gene are SQVTM and ANQGSEA. V lost 7 bases to trimming and J lost 4 bases, with 8 bases between them. The CDR3 has 11 residues. CDR3 DNA: TGCAGCGCTGAGGGTTACAATGAGCAGTTCTTC. It yields the protein CSAEGYNEQFF.

The DNA for the CDR3 is TGTGCCAGCAGTGAGTCTCCGGCTCCCTACGAGCAGTACTTC. Encoded protein: CASSESPAPYEQYF. The V call is TRBV2, the J call TRBJ2-7; D is uncertain. The germline V and J ends were trimmed by 3 bases and 2 bases, with 11 bases remaining between them. The CDR3 extends over 14 amino acids. CDR1 is SNHLY and CDR2 is FYNNEI in the germline V gene.

The chain couples TRBV5-1 to TRBJ1-6; possible D gene TRBD1, 5 bases. The CDR3 length is 15 residues. The V end lost 0 bases, the J end lost 7 bases, and 11 bases lay between the germline ends. Germline values: CDR1 SGHRS, CDR2 YFSETQ. CDR3 amino acids: CASSLGWQGNSPLHF. In DNA, the CDR3 is TGCGCCAGCAGCTTGGGTTGGCAGGGAAATTCACCCCTCCACTTT.

The J gene is TRBJ2-2, the V gene TRBV2; D perhaps matches TRBD1 (5 bases). Trimming took 6 bases from V and 1 from J, leaving 9 bases between them. This CDR3 is 14 amino acids long. Germline CDR1 SNHLY, CDR2 FYNNEI. The CDR3 is CASRQEQNTGELFF. The CDR3 nucleotides read TGTGCCAGCAGACAGGAACAGAACACCGGGGAGCTGTTTTTT.